The present TCR beta chain was sequenced within a study of T cell responses to AZD1222 COVID-19 vaccine. General study points: Clonal diversity may have been underestimated, and the donors were mostly white British, with more females than males. Only five to seven AZD1222 recipients tested seropositive at baseline.

Profiled with immunoSEQ multiplex PCR; TCRdb holds only in-frame clones, not every one. The sample shows 70,000 or so clones, over 80% of them seen only once. This clone was detected once. The antigen remains unidentified. The CDR3 length is 16 residues. The germline CDR1 and CDR2 sequences are LNHDA and SQIVND (reference sequence). The V gene lost 6 bases and the J gene lost 0 bases, with 17 bases spanning the gap. The chain is built from TRBV19 and TRBJ1-2, with no clear D. The clonotype comes from an adult who received the AZD1222 COVID-19 vaccine. The material sequenced was peripheral blood, taken 28 days after the second AZD1222 dose. The DNA of the CDR3 is TGTGCCAGTAGCCCATTACGACAACGAGCTAACTATGGCTACACCTTC. The encoded protein is CASSPLRQRANYGYTF. Looking up the rest from reference TRBV19 and TRBJ1-2 gives the full variable domain: DGGITQSPKYLFRKEGQNVTLSCEQNLNHDAMYWYRQDPGQGLRLIYYSQIVNDFQKGDIAEGYSVSREKKESFPLTVTSAQKNPTAFYLCASSPLRQRANYGYTFGSGTRLTVV.